The clone carrying this T cell receptor (beta chain) has more than one count but fewer than ten. Its antigen is still unknown. Exclusion of a patient followed from autoimmune disease history or systemic immunosuppression. This entry comes from a study of OX40 agonist ivuxolimab in advanced cancers. Study context: Treatment received earlier with anti-PD-1, anti-PD-L1 or anti-CTLA-4 agents was allowed, and more than 30% had some.

Whole-study findings and limits: At 0.1 to 3.0 mg/kg and by week 6, clonal expansion occurred in CD4+ and CD8+ blood T cells. Expanded clones tended on average to be more numerous among CD8+ T cells than CD4+.

TCRdb keeps only in-frame clones here, not all; method: immunoSEQ multiplex PCR. The table shows 82,000 or so clones, with around 83% occurring only once. This CDR3 region has 12 residues. With 8 bases removed from V and 6 bases from J, the gap between germline ends came to 11 bases. Germline CDR1 and CDR2: MDHEN and SYDVKM. The TCR comes from an adult with an advanced solid tumor such as melanoma, head and neck, liver or kidney cancer. V gene TRBV28 combines with J gene TRBJ1-5, with D possibly matching TRBD1 (5 bases). This sample comprised CD4+ or CD8+ T cells sorted from blood, obtained in a trial of the OX40 agonist ivuxolimab. The CDR3 protein is CASRRRVQPQHF. The CDR3 nucleotides are TGTGCCAGCCGTCGCAGGGTTCAGCCCCAGCATTTT. The whole variable domain, remainder taken from reference TRBV28 and TRBJ1-5, is DVKVTQSSRYLVKRTGEKVFLECVQDMDHENMFWYRQDPGLGLRLIYFSYDVKMKEKGDIPEGYSVSREKKERFSLILESASTNQTSMYLCASRRRVQPQHFGDGTRLSIL.